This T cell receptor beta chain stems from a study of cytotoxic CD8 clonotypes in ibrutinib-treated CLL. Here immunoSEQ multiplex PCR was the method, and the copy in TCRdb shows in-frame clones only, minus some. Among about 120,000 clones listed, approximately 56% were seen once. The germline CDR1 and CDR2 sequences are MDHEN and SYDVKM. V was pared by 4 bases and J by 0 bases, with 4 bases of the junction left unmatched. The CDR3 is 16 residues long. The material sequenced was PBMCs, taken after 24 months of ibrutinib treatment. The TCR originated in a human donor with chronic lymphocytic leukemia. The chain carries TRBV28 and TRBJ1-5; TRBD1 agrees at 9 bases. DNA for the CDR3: TGTGCCAGCAGTTCGGTGGGACAGGGTAGCAATCAGCCCCAGCATTTT. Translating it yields CASSSVGQGSNQPQHF. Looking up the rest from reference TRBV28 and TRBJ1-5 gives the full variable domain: DVKVTQSSRYLVKRTGEKVFLECVQDMDHENMFWYRQDPGLGLRLIYFSYDVKMKEKGDIPEGYSVSREKKERFSLILESASTNQTSMYLCASSSVGQGSNQPQHFGDGTRLSIL.